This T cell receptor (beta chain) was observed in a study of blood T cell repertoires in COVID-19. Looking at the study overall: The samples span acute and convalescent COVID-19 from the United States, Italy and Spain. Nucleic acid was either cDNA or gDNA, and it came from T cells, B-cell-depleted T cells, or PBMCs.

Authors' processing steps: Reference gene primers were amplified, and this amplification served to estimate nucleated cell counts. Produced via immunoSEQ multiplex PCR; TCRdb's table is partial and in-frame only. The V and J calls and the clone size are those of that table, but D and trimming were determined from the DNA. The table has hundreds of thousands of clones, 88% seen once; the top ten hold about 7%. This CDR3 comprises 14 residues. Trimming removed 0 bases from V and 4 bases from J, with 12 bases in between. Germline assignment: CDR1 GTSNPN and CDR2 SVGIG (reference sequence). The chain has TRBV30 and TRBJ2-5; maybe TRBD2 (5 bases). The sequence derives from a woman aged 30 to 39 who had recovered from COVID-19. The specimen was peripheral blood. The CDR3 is CAWSVPGRGETQYF. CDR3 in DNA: TGTGCCTGGAGTGTACCGGGCCGGGGAGAGACCCAGTACTTC.